This TCR beta chain was sequenced in a study of T-cell memory formation after mild COVID-19. Comment on this clonotype: Antigen unknown.

Study results and limitations: The pre-infection memory compartment contained some responding clones, suggesting cross-reactive memory joined.

TCR alpha and TCR beta cDNA libraries with sample barcodes and UMIs came from 5'RACE using constant-segment primers. TCRdb reprocessed the 5' RACE reads via MiXCR and lists one record per CDR3 protein. This sample carries over 45,000 distinct CDR3 sequences, 25% to 30% of them seen once, and the ten largest clones take around 40%. The sequence was collected from a man aged 18 to 30 who had mild COVID-19 (a few samples of this study predate the infection). Cell type and time point are not known. Sequencing was performed on PBMCs or a T cell subset sorted from them (not recorded which).

CDR3 DNA: TGTGCCAGCAGCACCATGAACACTGAAGCTTTCTTT. Translating it yields CASSTMNTEAFF. The chain joins TRBV7-9 to TRBJ1-1; D is uncertain. V lost 5 bases to trimming and J lost 0 bases, with 4 bases between them. Germline V gene sequence: CDR1 SEHNR, CDR2 FQNEAQ (reference sequence). This CDR3 has 12 amino acids.